This T cell receptor beta chain was identified in a study of blood T cell repertoires in COVID-19. V was cut by 5 bases and J by 1 base, with 8 bases left in between. The CDR3 totals 14 residues. Germline V lookup: CDR1 SNHLY, CDR2 FYNNEI. Methods used by the authors: Researchers report that nucleated cell counts were estimated from reference gene primer amplification. Repertoires were generated with immunoSEQ multiplex PCR, while TCRdb's copy carries only in-frame clones and drops some. V, J and clone size were drawn from that table, and D and trimming were deduced from the DNA. This table holds 280,000 or so clones, roughly 88% found once.

This chain connects TRBV2 to TRBJ2-2, with D perhaps TRBD2 (6 bases). The clonotype was recovered from a young man who had recovered from COVID-19. The specimen was PBMCs or T cells enriched from blood (not recorded which). The CDR3 region has the DNA TGTGCCAGCAGTAGCGGGCGGAACACCGGGGAGCTGTTTTTT. Its protein is CASSSGRNTGELFF.